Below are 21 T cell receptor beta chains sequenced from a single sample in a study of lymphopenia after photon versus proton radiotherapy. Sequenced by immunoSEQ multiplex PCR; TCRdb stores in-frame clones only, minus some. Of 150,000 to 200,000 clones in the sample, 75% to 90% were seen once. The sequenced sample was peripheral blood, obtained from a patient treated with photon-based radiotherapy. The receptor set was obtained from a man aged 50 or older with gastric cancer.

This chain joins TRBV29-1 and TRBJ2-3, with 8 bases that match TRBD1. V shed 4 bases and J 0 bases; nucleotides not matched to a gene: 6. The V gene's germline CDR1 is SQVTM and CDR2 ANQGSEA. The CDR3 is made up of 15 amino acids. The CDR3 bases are TGCAGCGTTGTACCAGGGGGCGAAAGCACAGATACGCAGTATTTT. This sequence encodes CSVVPGGESTDTQYF.

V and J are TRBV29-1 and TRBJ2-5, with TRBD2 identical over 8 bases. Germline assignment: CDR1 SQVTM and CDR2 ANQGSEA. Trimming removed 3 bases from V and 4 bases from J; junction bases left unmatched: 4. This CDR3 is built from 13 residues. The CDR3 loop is CSVDAAGGETQYF. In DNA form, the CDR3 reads TGCAGCGTTGACGCCGCGGGAGGAGAGACCCAGTACTTC.

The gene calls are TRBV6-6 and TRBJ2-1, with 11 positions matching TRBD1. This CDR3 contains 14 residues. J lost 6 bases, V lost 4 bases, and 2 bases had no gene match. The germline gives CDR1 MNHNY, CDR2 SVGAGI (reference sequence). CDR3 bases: TGTGCCAGCAGTTGGGGGACAGGGGGCAATGAGCAGTTCTTC. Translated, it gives CASSWGTGGNEQFF.

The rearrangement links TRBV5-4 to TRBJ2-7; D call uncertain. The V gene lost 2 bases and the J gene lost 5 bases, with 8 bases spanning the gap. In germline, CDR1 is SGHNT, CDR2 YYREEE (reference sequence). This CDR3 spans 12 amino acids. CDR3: CASSFPGNEQYF. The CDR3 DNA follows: TGTGCCAGCAGCTTTCCGGGCAACGAGCAGTACTTC.

CDR3: CASSLKLAGNTIYF. The CDR3 region has the DNA TGTGCCAGCAGTTTGAAGCTCGCCGGAAACACCATATATTTT. V and J are TRBV28 and TRBJ1-3; D is undetermined. Germline lookup yields CDR1 MDHEN and CDR2 SYDVKM. The CDR3 is made up of 14 amino acids. V was cut by 3 bases and J by 4 bases, with 10 bases left in between.

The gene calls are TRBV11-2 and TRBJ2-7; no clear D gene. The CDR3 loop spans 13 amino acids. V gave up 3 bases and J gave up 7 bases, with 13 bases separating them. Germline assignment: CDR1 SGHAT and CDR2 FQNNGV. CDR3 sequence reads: CASSFPGAGEQYF. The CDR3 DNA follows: TGTGCCAGCAGCTTTCCAGGAGCCGGGGAGCAGTACTTC.

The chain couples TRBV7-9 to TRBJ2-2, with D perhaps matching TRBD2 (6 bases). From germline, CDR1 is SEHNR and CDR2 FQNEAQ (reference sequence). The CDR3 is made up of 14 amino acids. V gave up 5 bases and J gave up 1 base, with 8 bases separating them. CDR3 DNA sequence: TGTGCCAGCAGCGCGGGGAAGAACACCGGGGAGCTGTTTTTT. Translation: CASSAGKNTGELFF.

CDR3 sequence reads: CASSVTSGFPNEQFF. In DNA, the CDR3 is TGTGCCAGCAGCGTGACTAGCGGGTTCCCAAATGAGCAGTTCTTC. V is TRBV9 and J is TRBJ2-1; 10 bases align to TRBD2. The CDR3 sequence is 15 residues long. V shed 2 bases, J shed 7 bases, and the junction held 6 bases outside the gene matches. Germline assignment: CDR1 SGDLS and CDR2 YYNGEE.

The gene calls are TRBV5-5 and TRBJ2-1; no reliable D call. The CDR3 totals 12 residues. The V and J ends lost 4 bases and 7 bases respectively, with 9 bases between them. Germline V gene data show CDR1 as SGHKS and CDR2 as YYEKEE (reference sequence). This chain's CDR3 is CASSRTENEQFF. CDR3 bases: TGTGCCAGCAGCAGGACCGAGAATGAGCAGTTCTTC.

The CDR3 DNA reads TGTGCCAGCAGCCACGGGGTACTTAGCGGCAATCAGCCCCAGCATTTT. Encoded protein: CASSHGVLSGNQPQHF. The gene calls are TRBV4-2 and TRBJ1-5; D remains unclear. There are 16 residues in the CDR3. Germline V gives CDR1 LGHNA, CDR2 YNFKEQ. Trimming left V 3 bases short and J 2 bases short, with 14 bases between.

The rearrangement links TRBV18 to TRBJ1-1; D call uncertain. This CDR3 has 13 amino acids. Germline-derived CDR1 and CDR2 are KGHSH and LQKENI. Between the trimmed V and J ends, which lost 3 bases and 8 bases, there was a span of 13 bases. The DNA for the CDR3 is TGTGCCAGCTCACCGGTTCGGCAGTTAGAAGCTTTCTTT. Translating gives CASSPVRQLEAFF.

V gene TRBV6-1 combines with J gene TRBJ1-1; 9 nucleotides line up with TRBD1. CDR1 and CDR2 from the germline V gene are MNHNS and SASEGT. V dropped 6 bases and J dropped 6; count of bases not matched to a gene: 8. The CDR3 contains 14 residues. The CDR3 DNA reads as TGTGCCAGCAGCCCCACAGGGGGCCGGGCTGAAGCTTTCTTT. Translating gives CASSPTGGRAEAFF.

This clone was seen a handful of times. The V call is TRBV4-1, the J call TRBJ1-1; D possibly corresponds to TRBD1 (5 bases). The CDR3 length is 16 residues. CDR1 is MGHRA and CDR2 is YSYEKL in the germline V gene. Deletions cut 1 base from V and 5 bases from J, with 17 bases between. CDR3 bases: TGCGCCAGCAGCCAAGGTTTACAGGCAGGGAGAACTGAAGCTTTCTTT. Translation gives CASSQGLQAGRTEAFF.

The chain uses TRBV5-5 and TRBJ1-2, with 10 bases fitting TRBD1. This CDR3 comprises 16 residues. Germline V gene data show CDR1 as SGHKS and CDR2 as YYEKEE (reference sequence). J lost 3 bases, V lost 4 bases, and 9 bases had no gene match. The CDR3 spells CASSLSDRGLYYGYTF. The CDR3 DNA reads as TGTGCCAGCAGCCTATCTGACAGGGGGCTTTACTATGGCTACACCTTC.

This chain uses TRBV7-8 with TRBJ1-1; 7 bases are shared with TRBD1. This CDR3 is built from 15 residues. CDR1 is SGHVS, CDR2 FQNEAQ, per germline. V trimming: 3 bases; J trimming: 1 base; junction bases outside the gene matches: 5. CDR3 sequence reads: CASSFLGQSNTEAFF. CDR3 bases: TGTGCCAGCAGCTTCCTGGGACAGTCGAACACTGAAGCTTTCTTT.

The CDR3 DNA is TGCGCCAGCAGCCTCCAGGGACTAGCGGAAAATACGCAGTATTTT. Amino acids: CASSLQGLAENTQYF. The chain is built from TRBV4-3 and TRBJ2-3; TRBD2 aligns across 11 bases. CDR3 size: 15 residues. The germline CDR1 and CDR2 sequences are LGHNA and YSLEER. After removal of 4 bases from V and 7 bases from J, the junction contained 7 bases not matched to a gene.

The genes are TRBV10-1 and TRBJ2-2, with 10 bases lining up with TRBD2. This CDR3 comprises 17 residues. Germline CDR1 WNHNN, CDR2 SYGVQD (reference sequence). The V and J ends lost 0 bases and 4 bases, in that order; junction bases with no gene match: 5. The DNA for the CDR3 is TGCGCCAGCAGTGAGTCCTTTGGACTAGCGGTCACCGGGGAGCTGTTTTTT. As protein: CASSESFGLAVTGELFF.

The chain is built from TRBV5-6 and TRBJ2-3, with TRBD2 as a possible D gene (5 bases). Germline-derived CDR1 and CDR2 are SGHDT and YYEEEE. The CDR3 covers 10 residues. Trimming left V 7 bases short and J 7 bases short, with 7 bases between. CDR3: CASGRNTQYF. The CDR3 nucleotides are TGTGCCAGCGGGAGAAATACGCAGTATTTT.

This CDR3 is CASSKRQGVTNEKLFF. The CDR3 region has the DNA TGTGCCAGCAGCAAACGACAGGGGGTTACTAATGAAAAACTGTTTTTT. The chain employs TRBV9 and TRBJ1-4; 9 nucleotides agree with TRBD1. This CDR3 has 16 residues. J gave up 2 bases and V 4 bases, and 6 bases lay outside the gene matches. CDR1 and CDR2 (germline): SGDLS, YYNGEE. Combining the CDR3 with reference TRBV9 and TRBJ1-4 gives the whole variable domain DSGVTQTPKHLITATGQRVTLRCSPRSGDLSVYWYQQSLDQGLQFLIQYYNGEERAKGNILERFSAQQFPDLHSELNLSSLELGDSALYFCASSKRQGVTNEKLFFGSGTQLSVL.

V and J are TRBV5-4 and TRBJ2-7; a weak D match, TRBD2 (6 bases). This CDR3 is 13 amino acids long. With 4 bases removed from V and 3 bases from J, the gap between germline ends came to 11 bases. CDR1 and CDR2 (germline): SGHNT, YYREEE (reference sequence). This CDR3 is CASSQPGGYEQYF. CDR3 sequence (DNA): TGTGCCAGCAGCCAGCCCGGGGGCTACGAGCAGTACTTC.

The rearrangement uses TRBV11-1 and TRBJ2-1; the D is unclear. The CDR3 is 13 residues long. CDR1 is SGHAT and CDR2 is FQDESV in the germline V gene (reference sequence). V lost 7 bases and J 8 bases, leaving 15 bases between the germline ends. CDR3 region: CASTSPGSYEQFF. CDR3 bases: TGTGCCAGCACCTCCCCCGGGTCCTATGAGCAGTTCTTC.